In this sample, the clone carrying this TCR beta chain turned up many times. Its antigen is currently unknown. The read halts 3 residues ahead of the CDR3 end, with the missing end drawn from the germline J gene. Losses at the gene ends were 6 bases for V and 4 bases for J; bases not matched to a gene: 8. Germline assignment: CDR1 MDHEN and CDR2 SYDVKM. The CDR3 has 15 residues. These data belong to a study of T cell clonality in common variable immunodeficiency. Patients and controls were mostly of Caucasian heritage. Each donor provided about 4.5 to 9 ml of heparinized whole blood. Equal genomic DNA amounts from CVID and control samples were sequenced. Method: immunoSEQ multiplex PCR; TCRdb's copy keeps in-frame clones and lacks some. Observed in the sample are tens of thousands of clones, none of them singletons. Study-level results: In common variable immunodeficiency, TCR beta chains reportedly carried fewer deletions and N-nucleotide insertions.

The sequenced sample consisted of peripheral blood mononuclear cells. The sequence was obtained from a person aged 18 to 69 in good health. The chain carries TRBV28 and TRBJ1-2; 10 nucleotides line up with TRBD1. The CDR3 spells CASRLPGQGFYGYTF. CDR3 bases read: TGTGCCAGCAGGCTACCGGGACAGGGGTTCTATGGC.